Shown below are 21 T cell receptor beta chains from a single sample sequenced in a study of blood T cell repertoires in COVID-19. Method: immunoSEQ multiplex PCR; TCRdb's copy keeps in-frame clones and lacks some. The data show about 94,000 clones, approximately 84% seen once. Sequenced: peripheral blood. Every receptor here comes from a man between 65 and 85 years old with COVID-19, enrolled during active disease.

This chain links TRBV25-1 with TRBJ2-7, with D possibly being TRBD2 (5 bases). With 8 bases removed from V and 4 bases from J, the gap between germline ends came to 21 bases. Per the germline V gene, CDR1 is MGHDK and CDR2 is SYGVNS. CDR3 length equals 15 residues. The CDR3 loop reads CASSLDGRRLYEQYF. The DNA of the CDR3 is TGTGCCAGCTCTCTCGACGGCCGGAGACTATACGAGCAGTACTTC.

This clone was picked up one time. The chain recombines TRBV30 with TRBJ2-7; D unresolved. The germline V gene has CDR1 GTSNPN and CDR2 SVGIG (reference sequence). Between the trimmed V and J ends, which lost 3 bases and 7 bases, there was a span of 10 bases. CDR3 length equals 11 residues. This chain's CDR3 is CAWSASREQYF. The CDR3 DNA sequence: TGTGCCTGGAGCGCTAGTAGGGAGCAGTACTTC.

The V gene is TRBV10-1, the J gene TRBJ1-6; possibly TRBD1 for D (6 bases). Germline V gives CDR1 WNHNN, CDR2 SYGVQD (reference sequence). Trimming cost V 4 bases and J 7 bases, with 8 bases left between them. The CDR3 spans 13 residues. For the CDR3, the DNA is TGCGCCAGCAGTGCGCAGGGGAATTCACCCCTCCACTTT. The encoded protein is CASSAQGNSPLHF.

The V and J genes are TRBV5-6 and TRBJ2-3; D remains unclear. CDR1 is SGHDT, CDR2 YYEEEE, per germline. V was pared by 4 bases and J by 2 bases, with 11 bases between. CDR3 length: 14 amino acids. This CDR3 is CASSPASFTDTQYF. The DNA for the CDR3 is TGTGCCAGCAGCCCTGCGAGTTTCACAGATACGCAGTATTTT.

The genes are TRBV4-3 and TRBJ2-1, with 9 nucleotides matching TRBD2. Germline trimming cut 1 base from V and 5 bases from J; bases unmatched to any gene: 3. The CDR3 has 15 amino acids. CDR1 and CDR2 (germline): LGHNA, YSLEER. The CDR3 here is CASSQVGLANNEQFF. Here the CDR3 DNA reads TGCGCCAGCAGCCAAGTCGGACTAGCGAACAATGAGCAGTTCTTC.

The genes are TRBV30 and TRBJ1-2; 7 nucleotides align to TRBD1. The junction had 9 bases not matched to a gene; V was cut back by 1 base and J by 7 bases. Germline V gene sequence: CDR1 GTSNPN, CDR2 SVGIG (reference sequence). This CDR3 has 14 amino acids. The DNA of the CDR3 is TGTGCCTGGAGTGGAAGGAGGGACAGCTTTGGCTACACCTTC. This gives the protein CAWSGRRDSFGYTF.

The DNA for the CDR3 is TGTGCCAGCAGCTTCACCTACTACGAGCAGTACTTC. It is translated as CASSFTYYEQYF. This rearrangement joins TRBV14 to TRBJ2-7; D remains ambiguous. Germline V gene data show CDR1 as SGHDN and CDR2 as FVKESK. There are 12 residues in the CDR3. V was trimmed by 5 bases and J by 3 bases, leaving 8 bases between them.

The gene calls are TRBV28 and TRBJ2-2; 12 bases are shared with TRBD2. V lost 5 bases and J lost 5; bases outside the gene matches: 12. CDR1 and CDR2 (germline): MDHEN, SYDVKM. CDR3 length: 18 amino acids. CDR3 region: CASSIRTSGVTGTGELFF. The CDR3 DNA follows: TGTGCCAGCAGTATAAGGACTAGCGGGGTCACGGGTACCGGGGAGCTGTTTTTT.

This chain joins TRBV19 and TRBJ1-5; D is perhaps TRBD1 (6 bases). V was shortened by 7 bases and J by 4 bases, with 14 bases between the two germline ends. CDR3 length: 14 residues. Germline V CDR1 and CDR2: LNHDA, SQIVND (reference sequence). Written as DNA, the CDR3 is TGTGCCAGTAACCCGCGGGGGGCGAATCAGCCCCAGCATTTT. The encoded protein is CASNPRGANQPQHF.

The CDR3 nucleotides are TGTGCCAGCAGATCGACAGGGGGCCAGCAAGAGACCCAGTACTTC. This codes for CASRSTGGQQETQYF. The chain links TRBV5-8 to TRBJ2-5; 10 bases map to TRBD1. This CDR3 is built from 15 residues. Germline trimming cut 5 bases from V and 2 bases from J; bases unmatched to any gene: 6. Germline lookup yields CDR1 SGHTS and CDR2 YDEGEE.

The chain employs TRBV7-3 and TRBJ1-2; D might be TRBD1 (5 bases). CDR1 is SGHTA, CDR2 FQGTGA, per germline. Trimming removed 4 bases from V and 4 bases from J, with 16 bases in between. The CDR3 consists of 15 residues. Written as DNA, the CDR3 is TGTGCCAGCAGCTCCGGCGGGACGGGTAGCTATGGCTACACCTTC. Amino acids: CASSSGGTGSYGYTF.

The chain employs TRBV4-2 and TRBJ2-5; 11 bases fit TRBD2. The CDR3 spans 17 residues. V trimming: 0 bases; J trimming: 7 bases; junction bases outside the gene matches: 10. CDR1 LGHNA and CDR2 YNFKEQ come from the germline V gene. CDR3 sequence (DNA): TGTGCCAGCAGCCAAGAACGGTTAGGACTAGCGGGTAGGACCCAGTACTTC. Its translation: CASSQERLGLAGRTQYF.

The CDR3 nucleotides read TGTGCCAGCAGTTCCCACAGAAGGGGGGGTGGAAACACCATATATTTT. This sequence encodes CASSSHRRGGGNTIYF. This rearrangement joins TRBV6-5 to TRBJ1-3; tentative D call: TRBD1 (6 bases). This CDR3 is 16 amino acids long. The V and J ends lost 4 bases and 3 bases respectively, with 16 bases between them. CDR1 and CDR2 from the germline V gene are MNHEY and SVGAGI.

This clone has just one count. The chain couples TRBV19 to TRBJ1-1; D may be TRBD1 (5 bases). CDR1 LNHDA and CDR2 SQIVND come from the germline V gene (reference sequence). V lost 9 bases and J 3 bases, leaving 5 bases between the germline ends. The CDR3 length is 10 residues. For the CDR3, the DNA is TGTGCCAGCAGGGACACTGAAGCTTTCTTT. Translation: CASRDTEAFF.

The chain couples TRBV28 to TRBJ2-3; TRBD2 matches 8 bases. There are 15 residues in the CDR3. With 4 bases clipped from V and 2 bases from J, the junction kept 5 bases outside the gene matches. Germline-derived CDR1 and CDR2 are MDHEN and SYDVKM. The DNA of the CDR3 is TGTGCCAGCAGTTCAACTAGCGGAAACACAGATACGCAGTATTTT. Its translation is CASSSTSGNTDTQYF.

The rearrangement links TRBV7-9 to TRBJ2-7; TRBD2 might be the D (6 bases). In germline, CDR1 is SEHNR, CDR2 FQNEAQ (reference sequence). The CDR3 covers 18 residues. V lost 1 base to trimming and J lost 5 bases, with 24 bases between them. The CDR3 region has the DNA TGTGCCAGCAGCTTAGAAAGGATCGCGAGTCGGGAGTCTCACGAGCAGTACTTC. It yields the protein CASSLERIASRESHEQYF.

The rearrangement uses TRBV19 and TRBJ2-7, with a possible D match to TRBD1 (6 bases). The CDR3 loop spans 13 amino acids. CDR1 LNHDA and CDR2 SQIVND come from the germline V gene (reference sequence). The germline V and J ends were trimmed by 3 bases and 5 bases, with 11 bases remaining between them. Here the CDR3 reads CASSMSGVHEQYF. The CDR3 nucleotides read TGTGCCAGTAGTATGTCAGGGGTCCACGAGCAGTACTTC.

V and J are TRBV10-2 and TRBJ2-7; 12 nucleotides line up with TRBD2. This CDR3 spans 14 amino acids. Germline V gives CDR1 WSHSY, CDR2 SAAADI. Trimming cost V 5 bases and J 4 bases; bases outside gene matches: 3. For the CDR3, the DNA is TGCGCCAGCAGTCGGACTAGCGGGAAATACGAGCAGTACTTC. This sequence encodes CASSRTSGKYEQYF.

V and J are TRBV11-3 and TRBJ2-5; TRBD2 matches at 9 bases. With 8 bases clipped from V and 5 bases from J, the junction kept 12 bases outside the gene matches. The CDR3 length is 15 residues. CDR1 SGHNT and CDR2 YENEEA come from the germline V gene. DNA of the CDR3: TGTGCCAGCGGAAGCGGGGGGCTCTCCCGGGAGACCCAGTACTTC. Its protein product is CASGSGGLSRETQYF. Combining the CDR3 with reference TRBV11-3 and TRBJ2-5 gives the whole variable domain EAGVVQSPRYKIIEKKQPVAFWCNPISGHNTLYWYLQNLGQGPELLIRYENEEAVDDSQLPKDRFSAERLKGVDSTLKIQPAELGDSAVYLCASGSGGLSRETQYFGPGTRLLVL.

This rearrangement joins TRBV3-1 (or the pseudogene TRBV3-2) to TRBJ2-4; TRBD2 agrees at 7 bases. This CDR3 is 14 amino acids long. Trimming took 1 base from V and 8 from J; bases not matched to a gene: 5. Per the germline V gene, CDR1 is LGHDT and CDR2 is YNNKEL (reference sequence). CDR3 DNA sequence: TGTGCCAGCAGCCAAGCGGGGGGTAAGGACATTCAGTACTTC. Translation gives CASSQAGGKDIQYF.

This chain links TRBV5-8 with TRBJ2-7, with 7 bases identical to TRBD2. With 4 bases clipped from V and 0 bases from J, the junction kept 7 bases outside the gene matches. CDR1 SGHTS and CDR2 YDEGEE come from the germline V gene. CDR3 size: 15 residues. The CDR3 nucleotides read TGTGCCAGCAGCCGAACTAGCGCCCGCTCCTACGAGCAGTACTTC. This translates into CASSRTSARSYEQYF.